Listed here is a single T cell receptor beta chain. These data come from a study of T cell responses to AZD1222 COVID-19 vaccine. The CDR3 runs to 16 residues. V was trimmed by 6 bases and J by 0 bases, leaving 17 bases between them. CDR1 and CDR2 (germline): SGHTA, FQGTGA. The data were produced by immunoSEQ multiplex PCR, yet TCRdb's version contains in-frame clones alone and is incomplete. The data hold around 110,000 clones, with roughly 92% observed a single time. The receptor was isolated from an adult who received the AZD1222 COVID-19 vaccine. The source material was peripheral blood, sampled 28 days after the second AZD1222 dose. The V gene is TRBV7-3, the J gene TRBJ1-1; D gene unclear. CDR3 loop: CASSSPVGDMNTEAFF. CDR3 sequence (DNA): TGTGCCAGCAGTTCACCCGTCGGAGACATGAACACTGAAGCTTTCTTT.